These T cell receptor beta chains were read from a single sample in a study of cytomegalovirus exposure and HLA in healthy donors. Using immunoSEQ multiplex PCR, the repertoire was profiled, and TCRdb retains in-frame clones only, with some absent. Of about 150,000 clones in the sample, roughly 83% were seen once. The sample was PBMCs. Receptors were obtained from a man between 25 and 39 years old in good health and CMV-seropositive. Both conserved end residues are part of each CDR3. The D gene is left open where the match is weak. The size of a clone is reported for some rows only, either as once, few or many, or as a class for expanded clones.

>TRBV11-1|NA|TRBJ2-7|NA
TGTGCCAGCAGCTCCCTATCCCTGGGAGGCGAGCAGTACTTC
CASSSLSLGGEQYF
>TRBV28|once|TRBJ1-6|NA
TGTGCCAGCAGTCCCCAACAGGGCCTTAATTCACCCCTCCACTTT
CASSPQQGLNSPLHF
>TRBV10-3|NA|TRBJ1-2|TRBD1
TGTGCCATCACCCGGACAGGGGGCGATTATGGCTACACCTTC
CAITRTGGDYGYTF
>TRBV5-1|NA|TRBJ1-5|NA
TGCGCCAGCAGCAAAAGGGAGGGTCAGCCCCAGCATTTT
CASSKREGQPQHF
>TRBV11-3|NA|TRBJ2-3|NA
TGTGCCAGCAGCCCGCCGGAGGGAGAGACAGATACGCAGTATTTT
CASSPPEGETDTQYF
>TRBV27|NA|TRBJ1-1|TRBD1
TGTGCCAGTTGGAGGGACAGCCTGAACACTGAAGCTTTCTTT
CASWRDSLNTEAFF
>TRBV14|few|TRBJ1-4|NA
TGTGCCAGCAGCCAAGTGGGCAGGTTCGTATCGAGTGAAAAACTGTTTTTT
CASSQVGRFVSSEKLFF
>TRBV5-1|NA|TRBJ2-5|TRBD2
TGCGCCAGCAGCTTGGATCTGCGGGAGGGCCTAGAGACCCAGTACTTC
CASSLDLREGLETQYF
>TRBV30|NA|TRBJ1-3|TRBD1
TGTGCCTGGACCCTCACAGGGGGCCCGCTCTTTGGAAACACCATATATTTT
CAWTLTGGPLFGNTIYF
>TRBV13|NA|TRBJ2-2|TRBD1
TGTGCCAGCAGCTTTAGGCGTCTCGGACAGGGGACCGGGGAGCTGTTTTTT
CASSFRRLGQGTGELFF
>TRBV4-3|NA|TRBJ1-2|TRBD1
TGCGCCAGCAGCCACCCCCGGGACAGCAATATACGAAGTGGCTACACCTTC
CASSHPRDSNIRSGYTF
>TRBV5-4|NA|TRBJ2-5|TRBD1
TGTGCCAGCAGCTCCGGGACAGGGGGCTTCGAGACCCAGTACTTC
CASSSGTGGFETQYF
>TRBV6-1|NA|TRBJ2-3|TRBD2
TGTGCCAGCAGTGGTGGACTAGCGGGGTTAACAGATACGCAGTATTTT
CASSGGLAGLTDTQYF
>TRBV4-3|NA|TRBJ1-1|NA
TGCGCCAGCAGCCTCTCGGGGGGGGAGACTGAAGCTTTCTTT
CASSLSGGETEAFF
>TRBV18|once|TRBJ2-1|NA
TGTGCCAGCTCACCATGGCAGGGCAATGAGCAGTTCTTC
CASSPWQGNEQFF
>TRBV5-1|NA|TRBJ1-1|NA
TGCGCCAGCAGGACCGGACAGAACACTGAAGCTTTCTTT
CASRTGQNTEAFF
>TRBV5-1|NA|TRBJ2-2|NA
TGCGCCAGCAGCTTAGATAGCGTGAACACCGGGGAGCTGTTTTTT
CASSLDSVNTGELFF
>TRBV10-2|NA|TRBJ2-2|TRBD2
TGCGCCAGCAGTGAGTCAACTAGCGGAGACACCGGGGAGCTGTTTTTT
CASSESTSGDTGELFF
>TRBV11-1|once|TRBJ2-3|TRBD1
TGTGCCAGCAGCTCGACAGGGGGTGTTGTAGATACGCAGTATTTT
CASSSTGGVVDTQYF
>TRBV27|NA|TRBJ2-7|TRBD1
TGTGCCAGCAGTTCGAGGACAGGGCCCTACGAGCAGTACTTC
CASSSRTGPYEQYF
>TRBV28|NA|TRBJ1-5|NA
TGTGCCAGCACCCTCCCGCGGGGGACCGCTTATAGCAATCAGCCCCAGCATTTT
CASTLPRGTAYSNQPQHF
>TRBV6-5|NA|TRBJ1-3|NA
TGTGCCAGCCAGGCGGGGACTGGAAACACCATATATTTT
CASQAGTGNTIYF
>TRBV27|NA|TRBJ2-1|TRBD1
TGTGCCAGCAGTTTAGGGGACAGCTCCTACAATGAGCAGTTCTTC
CASSLGDSSYNEQFF
>TRBV7-2|few|TRBJ1-4|TRBD1
TGTGCCAGCAGCTTAGTAGGGACAGGGGTGTTTGAAAAACTGTTTTTT
CASSLVGTGVFEKLFF
>TRBV10-3|NA|TRBJ2-7|NA
TGTGCCATCAGTGAGCCTCCTGTTTACGAGCAGTACTTC
CAISEPPVYEQYF
>TRBV6-5|NA|TRBJ2-1|NA
TGTGCCAGCAGTTATAATTTCGTGCAGGGCTACAATGAGCAGTTCTTC
CASSYNFVQGYNEQFF
>TRBV5-8|NA|TRBJ2-1|TRBD2
TGTGCCAGCAGCCCGGGGGGGATCTCCTACAATGAGCAGTTCTTC
CASSPGGISYNEQFF
>TRBV5-1|NA|TRBJ2-5|TRBD2
TGCGCCAGCAGTTGGGGACTAGCATCTGGGGAGACCCAGTACTTC
CASSWGLASGETQYF
>TRBV21-1|NA|TRBJ1-2|NA
TGTGCCAGCAGCAAAACGGGGGACAGGGGGAGATCGAACTATGGCTACACCTTC
CASSKTGDRGRSNYGYTF
>TRBV28|NA|TRBJ2-6|NA
TGTGCCAGCAGTTTAGGGGGCGCAATTTCTGGGGCCAACGTCCTGACTTTC
CASSLGGAISGANVLTF
>TRBV13|NA|TRBJ2-1|NA
TGTGCCAGCAGCCCCCCCGGCTCCTACAATGAGCAGTTCTTC
CASSPPGSYNEQFF
>TRBV11-2|NA|TRBJ2-7|NA
TGTGCCAGCAGCCCGAGCTCCTACGAGCAGTACTTC
CASSPSSYEQYF
>TRBV5-1|once|TRBJ1-2|NA
TGCGCCAGCAGCAAGCCGGGCCAACCAGGGGGCTACACCTTC
CASSKPGQPGGYTF
>TRBV30|NA|TRBJ1-3|NA
TGTGCCTGGAGTCCGGCAGGGGTACTGATTTCTGGAAACACCATATATTTT
CAWSPAGVLISGNTIYF
>TRBV30|few|TRBJ1-2|NA
TGTGCCTGGAGTTCTCTCGGAGGGTATGGCTACACCTTC
CAWSSLGGYGYTF
>TRBV7-9|NA|TRBJ2-5|TRBD2
TGTGCCAGCCGAAGGACTAGCGGGAGTGAGACCCAGTACTTC
CASRRTSGSETQYF
>TRBV28|NA|TRBJ2-7|TRBD2
TGTGCCAGCAGTTCCCTACTAGCGGGAGATACCTACGAGCAGTACTTC
CASSSLLAGDTYEQYF
>TRBV30|NA|TRBJ1-1|TRBD1
TGTGCCCGGGACAGGGGGCCTGGGGACACTGAAGCTTTCTTT
CARDRGPGDTEAFF
>TRBV11-2|NA|TRBJ2-1|NA
TGTGCCAGCAGCGCGGGAATCTACAATGAGCAGTTCTTC
CASSAGIYNEQFF
>TRBV5-6|NA|TRBJ2-3|NA
TGTGCCAGCAGCCCGCGGGTGGGCACAGATACGCAGTATTTT
CASSPRVGTDTQYF
>TRBV7-3|few|TRBJ2-5|NA
TGTGCCAGCAGCTCGACAGGGGCGGGGGGGGAGACCCAGTACTTC
CASSSTGAGGETQYF
>TRBV5-1|NA|TRBJ1-4|TRBD1
TGCGCCAGCAGCTCAACAGGGGAGGCTAATGAAAAACTGTTTTTT
CASSSTGEANEKLFF
>TRBV29-1|NA|TRBJ2-7|TRBD2
TGCAGCGTTGAGGTCCGGGGGGGCTACGAGCAGTACTTC
CSVEVRGGYEQYF
>TRBV19|NA|TRBJ1-2|TRBD1
TGTGCCAGTAGTAATCACGGGACAGGGGGCTACTATGGCTACACCTTC
CASSNHGTGGYYGYTF
>TRBV6-1|NA|TRBJ1-1|NA
TGTGCCAGCAAATTAACAACGGGGGACACTGAAGCTTTCTTT
CASKLTTGDTEAFF
>TRBV6-6|once|TRBJ1-2|NA
TGTGCCAGCACACCCGGGGGGGCGGATGGCTACACCTTC
CASTPGGADGYTF
>TRBV5-1|NA|TRBJ2-3|TRBD1
TGCGCCAGCAGCTTCGGACAGGGGGCATCCACAGATACGCAGTATTTT
CASSFGQGASTDTQYF
>TRBV5-1|NA|TRBJ2-3|TRBD2
TGCGCCAGCACCCAGCGGGGGGGCACAGATACGCAGTATTTT
CASTQRGGTDTQYF
>TRBV11-2|NA|TRBJ1-5|TRBD1
TGTGCCAGCTCCCAGGGACAGGGCAGGGTTCAGCCCCAGCATTTT
CASSQGQGRVQPQHF
>TRBV18|NA|TRBJ1-5|TRBD1
TGTGCCAGCTCACAGGGACAGGGAAGACATCAGCCCCAGCATTTT
CASSQGQGRHQPQHF